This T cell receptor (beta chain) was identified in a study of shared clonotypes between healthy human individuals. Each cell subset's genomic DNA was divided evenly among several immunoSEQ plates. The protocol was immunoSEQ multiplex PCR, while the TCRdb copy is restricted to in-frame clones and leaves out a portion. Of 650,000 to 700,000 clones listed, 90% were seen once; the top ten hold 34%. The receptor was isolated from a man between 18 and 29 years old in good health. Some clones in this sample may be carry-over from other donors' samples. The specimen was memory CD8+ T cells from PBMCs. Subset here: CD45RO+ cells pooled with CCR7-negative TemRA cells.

This CDR3 is CASSPSALQGSSYNEQFF. CDR3 in DNA: TGTGCCAGCAGCCCCTCAGCTCTACAGGGAAGCTCCTACAATGAGCAGTTCTTC. V and J are TRBV5-6 and TRBJ2-1; D might be TRBD1 (6 bases). The V gene lost 4 bases and the J gene lost 0 bases, with 20 bases spanning the gap. Germline CDR1 is SGHDT and CDR2 is YYEEEE. CDR3 size: 18 residues. Full variable domain (outside the CDR3, taken from reference TRBV5-6 and TRBJ2-1): DAGVTQSPTHLIKTRGQQVTLRCSPKSGHDTVSWYQQALGQGPQFIFQYYEEEERQRGNFPDRFSGHQFPNYSSELNVNALLLGDSALYLCASSPSALQGSSYNEQFFGPGTRLTVL.